The rows below give T cell receptor beta chains drawn from one sample of a study of blood T cell repertoires in COVID-19. Assay used: immunoSEQ multiplex PCR; TCRdb lists only in-frame clones, some missing. The sample holds 90,000 to 100,000 clones, approximately 89% seen once. The specimen sequenced was peripheral blood. The receptors here all came from a man over 45 with acute or convalescent COVID-19. Each CDR3 is given with its conserved first and last residue. Fields, in order: V gene, D gene, clone size, J gene, CDR3 DNA, CDR3 protein. D genes are given only for firm matches. A clone size is listed for some rows: how often the clone was seen (once, few, many), or a class if it is expanded.

TRBV5-5	.	.	TRBJ1-5	TGTGCCAGCAGCTTGAGCAGCAATCAGCCCCAGCATTTT	CASSLSSNQPQHF
TRBV12-3/TRBV12-4	.	.	TRBJ2-2	TGTGCCGGAGGAGGGGTGGGCGGGGAGCTGTTTTTT	CAGGGVGGELFF
TRBV5-1	.	.	TRBJ2-5	TGCGCCAGCAGCTCTAGGGGGGAGACCCAGTACTTC	CASSSRGETQYF
TRBV4-1	TRBD2	few	TRBJ2-3	TGCGCCAGCAGCCCGCCGGGACTAGCGGCCCCGGTGATCCGACATAGCACAGATACGCAGTATTTT	CASSPPGLAAPVIRHSTDTQYF
TRBV10-3	.	.	TRBJ1-1	TGTGCCGCCCAGGGGCAGGGGACGAGGAACACTGAAGCTTTCTTT	CAAQGQGTRNTEAFF
TRBV3-1/TRBV3-2	.	.	TRBJ1-3	TGTGCCAGCAGCCAAGACCAGTTAAACACCATATATTTT	CASSQDQLNTIYF
TRBV6-5	.	.	TRBJ2-1	TGTGCCAGCAGTTACTCGGGGGGGCCCCATGAGCAGTTCTTC	CASSYSGGPHEQFF
TRBV19	.	.	TRBJ1-6	TGTGCCAGTAGTATTCTGTCCGGGGATAATTCACCCCTCCACTTT	CASSILSGDNSPLHF
TRBV9	TRBD1	.	TRBJ2-7	TGTGCCAGCAGCCTCGACGAGGGGGCTACCTCCTACGAGCAGTACTTC	CASSLDEGATSYEQYF
TRBV9	TRBD1	.	TRBJ2-5	TGTGCCAGCAGCGTGAGTGGGACAGGGTGGCAAGAGACCCAGTACTTC	CASSVSGTGWQETQYF
TRBV6-1	.	.	TRBJ2-7	TGTGCCAGCAGTGATGCCGGGTATGGCGAGCAGTACTTC	CASSDAGYGEQYF
TRBV6-5	TRBD1	few	TRBJ1-5	TGTGCCAGCAGTTTAAGACAGGGTAACCAGCCCCAGCATTTT	CASSLRQGNQPQHF
TRBV7-9	TRBD1	.	TRBJ2-2	TGTGCCAGCAGCCCCGCTCGACAGGGGACCGGGGAGCTGTTTTTT	CASSPARQGTGELFF
TRBV18	.	.	TRBJ1-2	TGTGCCAGCTCACCCTTGGCAGAGACAAATATCTATGGCTACACCTTC	CASSPLAETNIYGYTF
TRBV6-5	TRBD2	.	TRBJ2-5	TGTGCCAGCAGTCCCGGGAGGGGCTGGAAGACCCAGTACTTC	CASSPGRGWKTQYF
TRBV5-6	TRBD1	.	TRBJ2-1	TGTGCCAGCAGCCCCGGGACAGGTAGCAATGAGCAGTTCTTC	CASSPGTGSNEQFF
TRBV29-1	.	.	TRBJ1-1	TGCAGCGCCGTACCCCGACAGTCCTTTTACACTGAAGCTTTCTTT	CSAVPRQSFYTEAFF
TRBV3-1/TRBV3-2	.	.	TRBJ1-1	TGTGCCAGCAGCCCATACAGGGTGGAGAACACTGAAGCTTTCTTT	CASSPYRVENTEAFF